Following are 8 T cell receptor beta chains from one sample sequenced in a study of blood T cell repertoires in COVID-19. The method was immunoSEQ multiplex PCR; TCRdb's version includes in-frame clones alone and lacks a portion of them. Seen here are tens of thousands of clones, about 85% observed once, and the top ten hold 38%. The sequenced material came from peripheral blood. Source of these receptors: a man older than 75 with acute or convalescent COVID-19.

The V call is TRBV6-6, the J call TRBJ1-1, with D possibly matching TRBD1 (5 bases). Trimming removed 7 bases at V and 0 bases at J, with 9 bases between. This CDR3 is built from 13 residues. Germline loops: CDR1 MNHNY, CDR2 SVGAGI (reference sequence). The CDR3 region has the DNA TGTGCCAGCACCAGGGAACTGAACACTGAAGCTTTCTTT. Translating it yields CASTRELNTEAFF.

The chain recombines TRBV7-9 with TRBJ1-2; D gene uncertain. Trimming stripped 1 base from V and 7 bases from J, with 7 bases between. Germline CDR1 is SEHNR and CDR2 is FQNEAQ (reference sequence). The CDR3 runs 12 residues. In nucleotides, the CDR3 is TGTGCCAGCAGCTTAGTCGAGTTTGGCTACACCTTC. Translation gives CASSLVEFGYTF.

DNA of the CDR3: TGCAGCGTTGAGGCCGGGACAGACCAAGAGACCCAGTACTTC. Encoded protein: CSVEAGTDQETQYF. The chain has TRBV29-1 and TRBJ2-5, with 7 bases identical to TRBD1. V trimming: 3 bases; J trimming: 0 bases; junction bases outside the gene matches: 4. This CDR3 has 14 residues. CDR1 and CDR2 from the germline V gene are SQVTM and ANQGSEA.

The J gene is TRBJ1-1, the V gene TRBV5-4, with a possible D match to TRBD1 (6 bases). V was clipped by 4 bases and J by 4 bases, with 20 bases between them. The CDR3 covers 16 residues. Germline V gene sequence: CDR1 SGHNT, CDR2 YYREEE (reference sequence). As DNA, the CDR3 is TGTGCCAGCAGCATGACAGGTAGGGGGTACGCCACTGAAGCTTTCTTT. Translated: CASSMTGRGYATEAFF.

Here the CDR3 reads CASSRDRQETQYF. CDR3 DNA: TGTGCCAGCAGTCGAGACAGACAAGAGACCCAGTACTTC. V is TRBV27 and J is TRBJ2-5, with D perhaps matching TRBD1 (5 bases). The CDR3 contains 13 residues. The V end was cut by 5 bases, the J end by 2 bases, with 9 bases between. The V gene's germline CDR1 is MNHEY and CDR2 SMNVEV (reference sequence).

The CDR3, as DNA: TGTGCCAGCAGCCCGGGACAGGGAGGCTATGGCTACACCTTC. It specifies CASSPGQGGYGYTF. The chain employs TRBV4-2 and TRBJ1-2; 9 positions match TRBD1. Germline assignment: CDR1 LGHNA and CDR2 YNFKEQ. The junction had 4 bases not matched to a gene; V was cut back by 4 bases and J by 4 bases. This CDR3 contains 14 residues.

This sequence joins TRBV6-5 and TRBJ2-1, with 9 bases lining up with TRBD2. V was clipped by 7 bases and J by 12 bases; unmatched bases: 16. CDR3 size: 15 residues. The germline V gene has CDR1 MNHEY and CDR2 SVGAGI. In DNA, the CDR3 is TGTGCCAGCATCGTGGCTAGCGGGGCGGTTACGAGGCAGTTCTTC. This gives the protein CASIVASGAVTRQFF.

The gene calls are TRBV27 and TRBJ2-5, with TRBD2 matching 14 bases. Losses at the gene ends were 4 bases for V and 3 bases for J; bases not matched to a gene: 10. Germline CDR1 is MNHEY and CDR2 is SMNVEV (reference sequence). The CDR3 has 18 amino acids. The CDR3 reads CASSSRTSGRRVEETQYF. CDR3 sequence (DNA): TGTGCCAGCAGTTCCCGGACTAGCGGGAGGAGGGTAGAAGAGACCCAGTACTTC.